This T cell receptor beta chain was obtained from a study of blood T cells in healthy people across ages. General study results and limits: What prevented conclusive comparison of naive and antigen-experienced cells was that PBMCs were unsorted.

A second PCR, run for about 7 to 11 cycles, used a sample-barcoded 5' primer plus a J-beta primer mix. A 12-random-nucleotide template-switch adaptor tagged each cDNA molecule. TCRdb reanalysed the 5' RACE reads using MiXCR and keeps one entry per CDR3 protein. The data hold over a million distinct CDR3 sequences, with around 59% observed a single time. Germline trimming cut 6 bases from V and 0 bases from J; bases unmatched to any gene: 8. Germline V lookup: CDR1 DFQATT, CDR2 SNEGSKA (reference sequence). The CDR3 consists of 15 residues. Points on this clonotype: Its antigen remains unidentified.

This chain uses TRBV20-1 with TRBJ2-7; 10 nucleotides agree with TRBD2. The TCR comes from a man in his late teens or twenties in good health. Sequenced material: blood. CDR3 DNA sequence: TGCAGTGCGTTAGCGGGAGGCATTAGCTCCTACGAGCAGTACTTC. This encodes CSALAGGISSYEQYF.